This is a list of T cell receptor beta chains from one sample in a study of regulatory T cells in long-lasting Graves disease. In TCRdb, the multiplex PCR reads were re-called with MiXCR into one record per CDR3 protein. Here the sample spans 620,000 or so distinct CDR3 sequences, around 17% being singletons. The sample also formed part of further work on T cells in Graves' hyperthyroidism and ophthalmopathy.

The material was peripheral blood mononuclear cells (PBMCs), obtained at new diagnosis, from a patient treated with antithyroid drugs. These receptors all stem from a woman aged 25 to 39 with Graves disease. The CDR3 runs from the conserved cysteine through the conserved F or W. The D gene is left open where the match is weak. Size tells how often a clone was seen (once, few, many) or the class of an expanded clone, and some rows leave it out.

clone_size j_call d_call v_call cdr3_aa cdr3_nt
many TRBJ2-7 . TRBV15 CATSREGSQQYF TGTGCCACCAGCAGAGAGGGGTCGCAGCAGTACTTC
many TRBJ1-5 . TRBV28 CASSLLGDNQPQHF TGTGCCAGCAGTTTGCTGGGGGACAATCAGCCCCAGCATTTT
. TRBJ2-7 . TRBV5-1 CASSFIDSPYEQYF TGCGCCAGCAGCTTTATCGACAGTCCCTACGAGCAGTACTTC
. TRBJ2-3 TRBD2 TRBV20-1 CSARDWGPGLGMGTQYF TGCAGTGCTAGAGATTGGGGGCCGGGACTAGGAATGGGTACGCAGTATTTT
few TRBJ1-2 TRBD1 TRBV20-1 CSARDGQGAGGYTF TGCAGTGCTAGAGATGGGCAGGGGGCCGGGGGCTACACCTTC
. TRBJ2-6 . TRBV7-3 CASSSTGTPHSGANVLTF TGTGCCAGCAGCTCAACCGGGACACCCCACTCTGGGGCCAACGTCCTGACTTTC
. TRBJ2-3 . TRBV30 CAWSVLSTDTQYF TGTGCCTGGAGTGTCCTTAGCACAGATACGCAGTATTTT
. TRBJ2-1 . TRBV5-1 CASRPGEPYNEQFF TGCGCCAGCAGACCCGGAGAGCCATACAATGAGCAGTTCTTC
. TRBJ2-7 . TRBV20-1 CSAPSSSYEQYF TGCAGTGCCCCATCGAGCTCCTACGAGCAGTACTTC
. TRBJ2-7 . TRBV19 CASTPGRPAGEQYF TGTGCCAGTACCCCCGGTAGGCCGGCCGGCGAGCAGTACTTC
many TRBJ1-2 . TRBV29-1 CSVVQGRGYTF TGCAGCGTTGTCCAGGGAAGGGGCTACACCTTC
many TRBJ2-7 . TRBV7-9 CASSSSRLAREQYF TGTGCCAGCAGCTCTTCCCGCCTAGCTCGCGAGCAGTACTTC
. TRBJ1-2 . TRBV20-1 CSATGQPPNYGYTF TGCAGTGCTACAGGGCAGCCTCCTAACTATGGCTACACCTTC